This T cell receptor beta chain derives from a study of shared clonotypes between healthy human individuals. General study results and limits: It was observed that 5% to 6.5% of naive CD4 clonotypes were shared across several donors. In general, naive subsets displayed greater estimated richness than memory subsets did.

In the study's own analysis: Filtering differed since immunoSEQ provided only junctions, with no quality scores. Generated by immunoSEQ multiplex PCR, the TCRdb table keeps only in-frame clones and is missing some. The D gene and trimming were derived from the DNA, and the V and J assignments and clone size from that table. The sample shows approximately 1,500,000 clones, roughly 95% of them seen only once. All donors were healthy HIV-negative adults lacking recent acute infections or vaccinations. V shed 0 bases and J shed 6 bases, with 11 bases lying between them. CDR1 GTSNPN and CDR2 SVGIG come from the germline V gene (reference sequence). This CDR3 comprises 13 residues. Turning to this clone: What it binds is not known.

The sample comprised naive CD4+ T cells sorted from blood. The subset is: CD45RA+ positively selected. The sequence came from a man aged 30 to 45 in good health. The genes are TRBV30 and TRBJ1-1; D uncertain. The CDR3 here is CAWSVWSIAEAFF. Here the CDR3 DNA reads TGTGCCTGGAGTGTATGGTCAATAGCTGAAGCTTTCTTT. The entire variable domain, with the rest obtained from reference TRBV30 and TRBJ1-1, is as follows: SQTIHQWPATLVQPVGSPLSLECTVEGTSNPNLYWYRQAAGRGLQLLFYSVGIGQISSEVPQNLSASRPQDRQFILSSKKLLLSDSGFYLCAWSVWSIAEAFFGQGTRLTVV.